This T cell receptor beta chain was sequenced during a study of CD8+CD57+ T cells in acquired aplastic anemia. Study in general: When averaged, DNA from sorted CD4+ and CD8+ cells came to about 3 ug.

Study outcomes and limitations: The number of CD8+ CDR3 sequences shared by patients and controls was approximately 31. Significant differences in CD8+ Simpson's diversity were not observed between patients and controls.

Template material for TCR beta VDJ and CDR3 profiling consisted of genomic DNA. TCRdb ran MiXCR on the reads and lists one entry per CDR3 protein. The sample lists under 200,000 distinct CDR3 sequences; over 60% were seen once. In the case of this clonotype: Its antigen is unknown.

Trimming removed 1 base at V and 5 bases at J, with 11 bases between. The CDR3 length is 14 residues. Germline CDR1 ENHRY, CDR2 SYGVKD. Sequenced sample: sorted CD4+, CD8+, or CD8+CD57+ T cells (not recorded which) from PBMCs. This sequence was found in a human donor with severe aplastic anemia or a healthy control (not recorded which). This chain links TRBV10-3 with TRBJ2-5; the D gene is possibly TRBD2 (6 bases). The chain's CDR3 is CAISEFQGGETQYF. The CDR3 coding sequence is TGTGCCATCAGTGAGTTTCAGGGAGGCGAGACCCAGTACTTC.